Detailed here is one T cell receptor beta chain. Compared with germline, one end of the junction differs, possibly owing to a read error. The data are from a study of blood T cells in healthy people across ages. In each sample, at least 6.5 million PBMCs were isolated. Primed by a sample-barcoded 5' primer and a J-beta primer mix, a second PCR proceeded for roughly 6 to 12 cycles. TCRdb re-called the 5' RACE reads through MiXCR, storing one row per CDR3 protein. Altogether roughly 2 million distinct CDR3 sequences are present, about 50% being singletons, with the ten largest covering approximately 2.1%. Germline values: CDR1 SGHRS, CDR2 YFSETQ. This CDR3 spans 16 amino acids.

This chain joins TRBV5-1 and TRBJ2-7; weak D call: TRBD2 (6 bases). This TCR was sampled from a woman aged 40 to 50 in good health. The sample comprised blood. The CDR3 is CACSLDGRGSSYEQYF. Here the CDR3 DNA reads TGCGCCTGCAGCTTGGACGGCCGGGGGAGCTCCTACGAGCAGTACTTC.